The clone carrying this TCR beta chain was recorded only once. The data originate from a study of blood T cell repertoires in COVID-19. The wider study: Italy, Spain and the United States were the sources of the convalescent and acute COVID-19 samples.

Generated by immunoSEQ multiplex PCR, the TCRdb table keeps only in-frame clones and is missing some. Among roughly 380,000 clones listed, 89% were seen once. V dropped 3 bases and J dropped 7 bases, with 8 bases sitting between them. The germline V gene has CDR1 SEHNR and CDR2 FQNEAQ (reference sequence). The length of the CDR3 is 12 residues. It was during active infection that Seattle patients were enrolled and then longitudinally followed. Sequenced material: peripheral blood. The V gene is TRBV7-9, the J gene TRBJ2-3; D perhaps matches TRBD1 (5 bases). This TCR derives from a woman in her sixties with COVID-19, enrolled during active disease. The CDR3 here is CASSLVGHTQYF. As DNA, the CDR3 is TGTGCCAGCAGCTTGGTGGGGCATACGCAGTATTTT.